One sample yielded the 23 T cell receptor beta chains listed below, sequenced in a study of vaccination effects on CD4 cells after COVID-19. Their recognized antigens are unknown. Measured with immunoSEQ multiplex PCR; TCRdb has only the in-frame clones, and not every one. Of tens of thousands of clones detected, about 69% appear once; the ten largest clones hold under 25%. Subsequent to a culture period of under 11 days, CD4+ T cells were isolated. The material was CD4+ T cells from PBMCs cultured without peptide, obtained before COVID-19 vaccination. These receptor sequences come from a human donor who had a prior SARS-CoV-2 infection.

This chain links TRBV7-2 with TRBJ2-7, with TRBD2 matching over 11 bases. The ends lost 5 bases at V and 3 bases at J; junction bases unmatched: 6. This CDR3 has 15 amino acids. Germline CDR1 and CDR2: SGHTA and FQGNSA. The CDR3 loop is CASSVSSGGIYEQYF. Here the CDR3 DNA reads TGTGCCAGCAGCGTATCTAGCGGGGGGATCTACGAGCAGTACTTC.

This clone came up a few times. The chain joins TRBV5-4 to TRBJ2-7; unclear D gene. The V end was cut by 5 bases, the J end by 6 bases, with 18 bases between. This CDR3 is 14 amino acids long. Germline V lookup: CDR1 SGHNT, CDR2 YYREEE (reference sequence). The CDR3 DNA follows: TGTGCCAGCAGTCAAACTACTGGCTCGGGCGAGCAGTACTTC. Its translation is CASSQTTGSGEQYF.

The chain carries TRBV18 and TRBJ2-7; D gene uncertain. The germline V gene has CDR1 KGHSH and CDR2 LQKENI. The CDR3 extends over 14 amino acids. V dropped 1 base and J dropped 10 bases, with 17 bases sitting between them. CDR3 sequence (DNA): TGTGCCAGCTCACCACAACAGAACACCCATTTACAGTACTTC. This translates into CASSPQQNTHLQYF.

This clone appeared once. The CDR3 region has the DNA TGTGCCAGCAGCCAAGGTTTCGGAGGGGCGCGAGGGGAGACCCAGTACTTC. It translates to CASSQGFGGARGETQYF. The chain couples TRBV3-1 (or the pseudogene TRBV3-2) to TRBJ2-5, with D possibly matching TRBD2 (6 bases). The CDR3 covers 17 residues. V was shortened by 1 base and J by 5 bases, with 20 bases between the two germline ends. The germline V gene has CDR1 LGHDT and CDR2 YNNKEL (reference sequence).

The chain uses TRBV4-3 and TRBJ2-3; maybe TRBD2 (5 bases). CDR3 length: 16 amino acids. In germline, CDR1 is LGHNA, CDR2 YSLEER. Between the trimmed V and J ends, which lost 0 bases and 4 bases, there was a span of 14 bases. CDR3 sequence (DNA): TGCGCCAGCAGCCAAGACGGACGGGATAACTCAGATACGCAGTATTTT. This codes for CASSQDGRDNSDTQYF.

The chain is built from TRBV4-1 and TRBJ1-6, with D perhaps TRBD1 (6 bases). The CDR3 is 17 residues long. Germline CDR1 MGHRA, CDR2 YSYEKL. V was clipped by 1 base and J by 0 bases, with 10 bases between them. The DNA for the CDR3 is TGCGCCAGCAGCCAAGCGGACAGACACTCCTATAATTCACCCCTCCACTTT. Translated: CASSQADRHSYNSPLHF.

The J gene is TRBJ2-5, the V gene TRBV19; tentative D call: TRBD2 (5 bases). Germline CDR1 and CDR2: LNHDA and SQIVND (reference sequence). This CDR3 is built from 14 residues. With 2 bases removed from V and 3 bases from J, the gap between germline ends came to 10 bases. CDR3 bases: TGTGCCAGTAGTATATTCCGGGGTGAAGAGACCCAGTACTTC. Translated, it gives CASSIFRGEETQYF.

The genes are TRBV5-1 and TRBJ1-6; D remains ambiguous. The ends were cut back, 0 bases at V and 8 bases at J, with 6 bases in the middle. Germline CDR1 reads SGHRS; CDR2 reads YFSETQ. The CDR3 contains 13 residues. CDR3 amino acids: CASSLDTDSPLHF. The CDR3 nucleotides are TGCGCCAGCAGCTTGGATACGGATTCACCCCTCCACTTT.

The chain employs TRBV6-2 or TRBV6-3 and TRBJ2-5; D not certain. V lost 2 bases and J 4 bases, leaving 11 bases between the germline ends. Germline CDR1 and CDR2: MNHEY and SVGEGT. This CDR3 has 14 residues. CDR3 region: CASSYPYMGETQYF. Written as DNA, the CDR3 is TGTGCCAGCAGTTACCCCTACATGGGAGAGACCCAGTACTTC.

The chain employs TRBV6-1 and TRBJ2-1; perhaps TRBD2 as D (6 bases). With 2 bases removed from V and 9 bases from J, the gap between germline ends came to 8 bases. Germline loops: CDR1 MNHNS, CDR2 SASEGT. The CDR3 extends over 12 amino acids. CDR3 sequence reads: CASSERGIEQFF. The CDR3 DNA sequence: TGTGCCAGCAGTGAACGGGGGATTGAGCAGTTCTTC.

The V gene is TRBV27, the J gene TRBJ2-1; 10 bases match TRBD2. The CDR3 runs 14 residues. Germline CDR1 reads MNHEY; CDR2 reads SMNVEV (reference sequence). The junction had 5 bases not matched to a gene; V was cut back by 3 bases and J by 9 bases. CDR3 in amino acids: CASSLGLAGVEQFF. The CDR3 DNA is TGTGCCAGCAGTTTGGGGCTAGCGGGAGTTGAGCAGTTCTTC.

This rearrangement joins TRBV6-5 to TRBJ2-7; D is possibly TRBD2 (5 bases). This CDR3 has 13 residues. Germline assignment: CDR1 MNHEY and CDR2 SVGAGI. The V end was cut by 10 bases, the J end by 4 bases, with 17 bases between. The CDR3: CATNDIRGYEQYF. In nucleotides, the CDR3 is TGTGCCACCAACGATATTCGGGGATACGAGCAGTACTTC.

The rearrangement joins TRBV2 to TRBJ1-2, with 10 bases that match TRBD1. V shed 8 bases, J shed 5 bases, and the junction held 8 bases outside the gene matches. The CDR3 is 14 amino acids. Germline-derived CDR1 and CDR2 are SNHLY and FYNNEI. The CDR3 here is CASEAGQGNYGYTF. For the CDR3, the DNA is TGTGCCAGCGAAGCGGGACAGGGGAATTATGGCTACACCTTC.

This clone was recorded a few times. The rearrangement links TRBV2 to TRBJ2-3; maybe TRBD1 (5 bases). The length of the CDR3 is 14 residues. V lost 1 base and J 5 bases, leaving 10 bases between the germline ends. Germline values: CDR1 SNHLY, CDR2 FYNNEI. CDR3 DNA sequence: TGTGCCAGCAGTGAAGGGAGCAGGGAAGATACGCAGTATTTT. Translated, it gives CASSEGSREDTQYF.

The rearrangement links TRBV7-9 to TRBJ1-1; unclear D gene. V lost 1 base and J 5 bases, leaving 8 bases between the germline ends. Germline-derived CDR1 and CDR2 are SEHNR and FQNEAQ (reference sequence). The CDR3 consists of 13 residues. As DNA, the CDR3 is TGTGCCAGCAGCTTAGAGGGCAGGACTGAAGCTTTCTTT. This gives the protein CASSLEGRTEAFF. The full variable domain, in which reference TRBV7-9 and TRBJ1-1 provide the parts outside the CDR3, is DTGVSQNPRHKITKRGQNVTFRCDPISEHNRLYWYRQTLGQGPEFLTYFQNEAQLEKSRLLSDRFSAERPKGSFSTLEIQRTEQGDSAMYLCASSLEGRTEAFFGQGTRLTVV.

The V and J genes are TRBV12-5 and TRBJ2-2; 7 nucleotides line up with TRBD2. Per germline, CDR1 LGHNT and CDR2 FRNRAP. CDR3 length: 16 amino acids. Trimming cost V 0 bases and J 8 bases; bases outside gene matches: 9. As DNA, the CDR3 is TGTGCTAGTGGTTTGGTAATTTCGGGGGGTCCGGGGGAGCTGTTTTTT. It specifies CASGLVISGGPGELFF.

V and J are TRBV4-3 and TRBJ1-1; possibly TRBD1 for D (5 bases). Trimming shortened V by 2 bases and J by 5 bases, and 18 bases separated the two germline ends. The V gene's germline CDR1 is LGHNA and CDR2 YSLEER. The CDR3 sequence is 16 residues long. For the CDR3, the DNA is TGCGCCAGCAGCCAATTGGGCCCCGGGGGATGGACTGAAGCTTTCTTT. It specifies CASSQLGPGGWTEAFF.

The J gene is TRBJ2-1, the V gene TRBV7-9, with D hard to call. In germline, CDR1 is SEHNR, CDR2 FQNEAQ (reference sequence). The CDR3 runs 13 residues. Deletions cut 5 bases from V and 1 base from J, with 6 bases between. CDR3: CASSLESYNEQFF. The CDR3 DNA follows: TGTGCCAGCAGCCTAGAGTCCTACAATGAGCAGTTCTTC.

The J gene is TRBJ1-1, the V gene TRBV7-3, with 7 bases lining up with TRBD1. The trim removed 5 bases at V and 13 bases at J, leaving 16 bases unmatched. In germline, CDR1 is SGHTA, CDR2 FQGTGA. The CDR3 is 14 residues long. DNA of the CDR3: TGTGCCAGCAGCAAAGGGAGGGGGCCGCAGGAGGTTTTCTTT. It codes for CASSKGRGPQEVFF.

CDR3 residues: CSTNQGDTQYF. The CDR3 region has the DNA TGCAGTACTAATCAAGGGGATACGCAGTATTTT. The J gene is TRBJ2-3, the V gene TRBV20-1; D uncertain. The V gene lost 8 bases and the J gene lost 6 bases, with 12 bases spanning the gap. This CDR3 contains 11 residues. Looked up from germline, CDR1 is DFQATT and CDR2 is SNEGSKA (reference sequence).

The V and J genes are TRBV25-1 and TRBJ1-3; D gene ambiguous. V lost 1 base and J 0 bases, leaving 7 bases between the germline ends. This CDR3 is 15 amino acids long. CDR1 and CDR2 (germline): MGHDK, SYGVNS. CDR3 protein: CASSELAVSGNTIYF. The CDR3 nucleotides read TGTGCCAGCAGTGAATTGGCGGTCTCTGGAAACACCATATATTTT. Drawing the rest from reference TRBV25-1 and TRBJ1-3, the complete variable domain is EADIYQTPRYLVIGTGKKITLECSQTMGHDKMYWYQQDPGMELHLIHYSYGVNSTEKGDLSSESTVSRIRTEHFPLTLESARPSHTSQYLCASSELAVSGNTIYFGEGSWLTVV.

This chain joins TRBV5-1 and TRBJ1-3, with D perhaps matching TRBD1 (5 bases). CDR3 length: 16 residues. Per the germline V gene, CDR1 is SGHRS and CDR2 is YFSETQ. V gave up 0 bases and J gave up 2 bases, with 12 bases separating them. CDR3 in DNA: TGCGCCAGCAGCTTGGCCCCTGGGGCTCCTGGAAACACCATATATTTT. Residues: CASSLAPGAPGNTIYF.

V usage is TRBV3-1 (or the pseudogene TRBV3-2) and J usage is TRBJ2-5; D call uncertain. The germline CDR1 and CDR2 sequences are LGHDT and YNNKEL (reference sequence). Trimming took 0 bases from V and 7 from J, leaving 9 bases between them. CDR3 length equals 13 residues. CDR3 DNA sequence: TGTGCCAGCAGCCAAGAAAGTTCTGGGACCCAGTACTTC. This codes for CASSQESSGTQYF.